This TCR beta chain is drawn from a study of spatial heterogeneity in lung cancer. Time point denoted: blood at routine non-recurrence follow-up after resection. Whole RNA obtained from tumor, nontumor lung or frozen PBMC underwent sequencing without sorting. This clonotype was seen at least ten times. MiXCR, run by TCRdb on the 5' RACE reads, gives a single entry per CDR3 protein. The sample carries 50,000 to 60,000 distinct CDR3 sequences, around 6.7% recorded once. V lost 7 bases and J 3 bases, leaving 16 bases between the germline ends. Germline CDR1 MDHEN, CDR2 SYDVKM. CDR3 size: 14 residues. The chain has TRBV28 and TRBJ2-7, with a weak D call TRBD2 (6 bases). The origin of this receptor is a female donor with early-stage non-small cell lung cancer. The sample in question was PBMCs, obtained at follow-up. The CDR3, as DNA: TGTGCCAGCAACGAGCGGGTAGGCATCTACGAGCAGTACTTC. Translation gives CASNERVGIYEQYF.